This entry describes one T cell receptor (beta chain). What it binds is not known. This CDR3 has 15 amino acids. Germline trimming cut 2 bases from V and 11 bases from J; bases unmatched to any gene: 7. Germline CDR1 and CDR2: MNHEY and SVGAGI. This specimen comes from a study of cytomegalovirus exposure and HLA in healthy donors. About the research overall: There were 75 million to 95 million unique TCRs (from HLA-typed donors) in an early data release.

The study's findings and limits: Analyses of presence and absence presupposed an approximately uniform sequencing depth across donors. In a later analysis, TCR association rates varied by HLA locus: DRB1 most, HLA-C fewest.

Use of 60 Vbeta and 13 Jbeta primers characterized the PCR. The data were produced by immunoSEQ multiplex PCR, yet TCRdb's version contains in-frame clones alone and is incomplete. In the table there are under 200,000 clones, approximately 79% of which are singletons. This chain links TRBV6-5 with TRBJ2-1; 12 bases line up with TRBD1. The receptor comes from a man aged 45-65 years in good health and CMV-seropositive. Sequencing was done on a sample of PBMCs. In DNA, the CDR3 is TGTGCCAGCAGTTACCGGGACAGGGGGCTTGCAAAGCAGTTCTTC. Its translation is CASSYRDRGLAKQFF.